This T cell receptor (beta chain) was obtained from a study of blood T cell dynamics during melanoma immunotherapy. Notes on the study in general: It remained unknown if the driving T cell clones were melanoma-specific.

DNA loading was fixed at approximately 350 ng for all bulk PBMC samples. Sequencing was performed with immunoSEQ multiplex PCR; in TCRdb, only in-frame clones are kept and a portion is missing. The sample carries approximately 25,000 clones, around 90% recorded once. With 9 bases clipped from V and 3 bases from J, the junction kept 5 bases outside the gene matches. The length of the CDR3 is 13 residues. The germline V gene has CDR1 LNHDA and CDR2 SQIVND (reference sequence). Regarding this clone: Antigen specificity is unknown.

This sample's time point: pre-treatment baseline. One draw preceded checkpoint blockade; another followed its first cycle at week 3. This sequence originates from a human donor with melanoma. Here the sequenced sample was blood, taken from a patient treated with checkpoint blockade. The chain uses TRBV19 and TRBJ1-5, with TRBD1 identical over 7 bases. CDR3 protein: CASQGGYNQPQHF. CDR3 nucleotide sequence: TGTGCCAGCCAGGGGGGCTACAATCAGCCCCAGCATTTT.